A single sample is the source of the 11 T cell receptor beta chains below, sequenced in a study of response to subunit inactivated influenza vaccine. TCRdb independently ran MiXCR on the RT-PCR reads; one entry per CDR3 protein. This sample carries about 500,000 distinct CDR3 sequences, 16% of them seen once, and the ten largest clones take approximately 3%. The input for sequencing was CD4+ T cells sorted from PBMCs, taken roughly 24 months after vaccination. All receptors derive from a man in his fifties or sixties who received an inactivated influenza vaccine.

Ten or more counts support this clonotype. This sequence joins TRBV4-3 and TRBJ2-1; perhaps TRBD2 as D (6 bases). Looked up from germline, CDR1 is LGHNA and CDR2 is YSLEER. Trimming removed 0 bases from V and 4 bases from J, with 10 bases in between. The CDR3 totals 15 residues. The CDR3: CASSQDSRGYNEQFF. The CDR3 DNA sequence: TGCGCCAGCAGCCAAGATTCGCGGGGATACAATGAGCAGTTCTTC.

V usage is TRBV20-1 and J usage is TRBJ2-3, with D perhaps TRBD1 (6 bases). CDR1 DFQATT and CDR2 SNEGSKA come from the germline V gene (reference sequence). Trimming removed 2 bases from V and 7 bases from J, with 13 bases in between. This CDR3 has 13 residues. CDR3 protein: CSARNVQGYTQYF. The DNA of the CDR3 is TGCAGTGCTAGAAACGTACAGGGTTATACGCAGTATTTT.

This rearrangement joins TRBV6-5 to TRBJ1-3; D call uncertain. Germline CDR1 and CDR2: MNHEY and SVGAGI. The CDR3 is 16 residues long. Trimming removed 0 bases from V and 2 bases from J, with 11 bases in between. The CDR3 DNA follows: TGTGCCAGCAGTTACTCGGCGGGGTCTACTGGAAACACCATATATTTT. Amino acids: CASSYSAGSTGNTIYF.

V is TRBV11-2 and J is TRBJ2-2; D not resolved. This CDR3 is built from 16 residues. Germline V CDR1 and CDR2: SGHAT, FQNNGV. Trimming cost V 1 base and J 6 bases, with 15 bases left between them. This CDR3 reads CASSLVLGKPAGELFF. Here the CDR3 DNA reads TGTGCCAGCAGCTTAGTTTTGGGAAAACCAGCCGGGGAGCTGTTTTTT.

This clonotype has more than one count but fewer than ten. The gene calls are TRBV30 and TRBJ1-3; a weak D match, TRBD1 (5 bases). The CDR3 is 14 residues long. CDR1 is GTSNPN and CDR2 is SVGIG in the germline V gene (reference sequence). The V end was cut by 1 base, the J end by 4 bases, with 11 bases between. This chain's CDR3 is CAWSERGSGNTIYF. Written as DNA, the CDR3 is TGTGCCTGGAGTGAGAGGGGATCGGGAAACACCATATATTTT.

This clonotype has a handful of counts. DNA of the CDR3: TGTGCCAGCAGCGGACTAGCGGAGCCCTTCACAGATACGCAGTATTTT. Encoded protein: CASSGLAEPFTDTQYF. The gene calls are TRBV9 and TRBJ2-3; 9 nucleotides agree with TRBD2. Germline V gene lookup returns CDR1 SGDLS and CDR2 YYNGEE. The CDR3 extends over 16 amino acids. Trimming removed 3 bases from V and 2 bases from J; junction bases left unmatched: 7.

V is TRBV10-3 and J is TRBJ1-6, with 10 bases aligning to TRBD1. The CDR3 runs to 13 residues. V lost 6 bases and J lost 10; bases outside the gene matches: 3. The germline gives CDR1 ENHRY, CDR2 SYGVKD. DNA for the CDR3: TGTGCCATCAGGGGACAGGGGAACTCACCCCTCCACTTT. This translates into CAIRGQGNSPLHF.

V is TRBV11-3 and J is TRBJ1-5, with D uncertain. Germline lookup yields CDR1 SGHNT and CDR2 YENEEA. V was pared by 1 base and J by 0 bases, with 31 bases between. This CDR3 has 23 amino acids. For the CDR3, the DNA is TGTGCCAGCAGCTTAGGGGTGAGGGAGCCCCCTCAAGTTTTTGGTTATAGCAATCAGCCCCAGCATTTT. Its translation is CASSLGVREPPQVFGYSNQPQHF.

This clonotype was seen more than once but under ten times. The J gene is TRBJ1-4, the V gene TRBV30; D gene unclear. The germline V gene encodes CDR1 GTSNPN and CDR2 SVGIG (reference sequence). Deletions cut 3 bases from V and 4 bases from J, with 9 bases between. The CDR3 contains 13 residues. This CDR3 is CAWSGQLNEKLFF. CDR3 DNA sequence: TGTGCCTGGAGCGGGCAGCTTAATGAAAAACTGTTTTTT.

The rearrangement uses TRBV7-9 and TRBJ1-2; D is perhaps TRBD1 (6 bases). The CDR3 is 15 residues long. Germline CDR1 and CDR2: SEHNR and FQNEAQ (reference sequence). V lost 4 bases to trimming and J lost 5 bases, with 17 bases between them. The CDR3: CASSSRRSGAYGYTF. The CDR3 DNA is TGTGCCAGCAGCTCCCGCCGGTCAGGGGCGTATGGCTACACCTTC.

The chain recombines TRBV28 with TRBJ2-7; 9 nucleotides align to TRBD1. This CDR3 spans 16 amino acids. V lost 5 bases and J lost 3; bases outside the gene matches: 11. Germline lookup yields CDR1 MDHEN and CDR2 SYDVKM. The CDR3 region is CASSGYWDRVHYEQYF. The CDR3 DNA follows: TGTGCCAGCAGTGGTTATTGGGACAGGGTACACTACGAGCAGTACTTC.